This T cell receptor (beta chain) was sequenced in a study of cytomegalovirus exposure and HLA in healthy donors. In the case of this clone: What it binds is unknown.

General observations from the study: A later analysis appeared to link common viral pathogens to several of the most significant clusters.

With 2 bases clipped from V and 1 base from J, the junction kept 5 bases outside the gene matches. Germline values: CDR1 ENHRY, CDR2 SYGVKD. This CDR3 region has 15 residues. Vbeta (60) and Jbeta (13) primers were used in the PCR. Repertoires were generated with immunoSEQ multiplex PCR, while TCRdb's copy carries only in-frame clones and drops some. The sample totals about 170,000 clones. The sequenced sample consisted of PBMCs. The V and J genes are TRBV10-3 and TRBJ2-7; 7 nucleotides align to TRBD2. The clonotype comes from a woman under 30 in good health and CMV-seropositive. The CDR3, as DNA: TGTGCCATCAGTGAGGGGGGAGCGGGATCCTACGAGCAGTACTTC. Amino acids: CAISEGGAGSYEQYF.